Shown below are 24 T cell receptor beta chains from a single sample sequenced in a study of Ad26.COV2.S vaccination and SARS-CoV-2 variants. Assay: immunoSEQ multiplex PCR; the TCRdb copy retains only in-frame clones and omits some. The sample consists of a few hundred thousand clones, roughly 87% of them appearing once. Indicated treatment: 19 received Ad26.COV2.S at low or high dose, single or two shots; several received placebo; per-sample allocation not given. Each sample was drawn 63 days after the first injection (of vaccine or placebo). This specimen was peripheral blood, taken in a trial of Ad26.COV2.S vaccine versus placebo. All receptors derive from a person between 18 and 59 years old who received the Ad26.COV2.S COVID-19 vaccine or a placebo.

This clone occurred once. V usage is TRBV19 and J usage is TRBJ2-1; maybe TRBD2 (7 bases). The CDR3 covers 15 residues. Deletions cut 0 bases from V and 9 bases from J, with 15 bases between. Germline-derived CDR1 and CDR2 are LNHDA and SQIVND (reference sequence). The CDR3 sequence: CASSIDLGGRIEQFF. DNA for the CDR3: TGTGCCAGTAGTATAGATCTGGGGGGGCGGATTGAGCAGTTCTTC.

The CDR3 region has the DNA TGTGCCAGCAGTTACTCAGGCACCAATGAAAAACTGTTTTTT. Encoded protein: CASSYSGTNEKLFF. The chain has TRBV6-5 and TRBJ1-4; no reliable D call. Per the germline V gene, CDR1 is MNHEY and CDR2 is SVGAGI. V was clipped by 0 bases and J by 5 bases, with 7 bases between them. The CDR3 contains 14 residues.

This chain connects TRBV3-1 (or the pseudogene TRBV3-2) to TRBJ1-1, with a possible D match to TRBD1 (5 bases). Germline values: CDR1 LGHDT, CDR2 YNNKEL (reference sequence). Trimming took 4 bases from V and 6 from J, leaving 12 bases between them. The CDR3 totals 13 residues. In DNA, the CDR3 is TGTGCCAGCAGCCCCTCCGGGGGTGCTGAAGCTTTCTTT. The encoded protein is CASSPSGGAEAFF.

The chain uses TRBV4-1 and TRBJ1-1, with D possibly matching TRBD1 (6 bases). V was cut by 1 base and J by 5 bases, with 8 bases left in between. The CDR3 consists of 13 residues. Germline lookup yields CDR1 MGHRA and CDR2 YSYEKL. The CDR3 region has the DNA TGCGCCAGCAGCCAAGCAAGGGGGACTGAAGCTTTCTTT. It translates to CASSQARGTEAFF.

The chain uses TRBV12-5 and TRBJ2-7; D may match TRBD1 or TRBD2 (5 bases each). Trimming stripped 0 bases from V and 3 bases from J, with 21 bases between. This CDR3 contains 18 residues. Germline-derived CDR1 and CDR2 are LGHNT and FRNRAP. CDR3 DNA: TGTGCTAGTGGTTTGGTCCTCGAGGGGACCAAACTCGACTACGAGCAGTACTTC. Amino acid sequence: CASGLVLEGTKLDYEQYF.

Note on this clone: Within the sample, other DNA sequences also encode this same CDR3. The chain couples TRBV3-1 (or the pseudogene TRBV3-2) to TRBJ1-1; no clear D gene. V was shortened by 3 bases and J by 1 base, with 6 bases between the two germline ends. CDR1 is LGHDT and CDR2 is YNNKEL in the germline V gene (reference sequence). The CDR3 covers 13 residues. The CDR3, as DNA: TGTGCCAGCAGCCAGGGATGGAACACTGAAGCTTTCTTT. Amino acid sequence: CASSQGWNTEAFF.

This chain uses TRBV4-2 with TRBJ1-3; TRBD1 matches 7 bases. CDR1 and CDR2 from the germline V gene are LGHNA and YNFKEQ. The CDR3 consists of 16 residues. Unmatched junction bases numbered 5, after V lost 0 bases and J lost 3 bases. Here the CDR3 DNA reads TGTGCCAGCAGCCAAGATACAGGGGCAAGTGGAAACACCATATATTTT. Translated, it gives CASSQDTGASGNTIYF.

This clone appeared a single time. This chain links TRBV3-1 (or the pseudogene TRBV3-2) with TRBJ2-2, with TRBD1 matching 9 bases. Germline CDR1 and CDR2: LGHDT and YNNKEL (reference sequence). V lost 3 bases to trimming and J lost 5 bases; unmatched junction nucleotides: 4. The CDR3 is 15 amino acids. The CDR3 is CASSQGDRDTGELFF. In DNA form, the CDR3 reads TGTGCCAGCAGCCAGGGGGACAGGGATACCGGGGAGCTGTTTTTT.

This clone was seen a single time. The V call is TRBV23-1, the J call TRBJ1-3; D gene unclear. TRBV23-1 has ORF status, its function being uncertain. V shed 7 bases and J shed 2 bases, with 15 bases lying between them. This CDR3 comprises 15 residues. The CDR3 spells CASIEALGAGNTIYF. The CDR3 DNA sequence: TGCGCCAGCATTGAAGCACTAGGTGCTGGAAACACCATATATTTT.

The gene calls are TRBV19 and TRBJ1-2; D uncertain. V dropped 6 bases and J dropped 7 bases, with 6 bases sitting between them. CDR1 is LNHDA, CDR2 SQIVND, per germline (reference sequence). The CDR3 consists of 10 residues. The CDR3 nucleotides are TGTGCCAGTAGATCTTCTGGCTACACCTTC. Protein product: CASRSSGYTF.

This clone was seen ten or more times. This chain connects TRBV7-9 to TRBJ1-5; 7 nucleotides line up with TRBD1. V lost 5 bases and J lost 2; bases outside the gene matches: 0. CDR3 length: 13 residues. The germline CDR1 and CDR2 sequences are SEHNR and FQNEAQ (reference sequence). The CDR3 spells CASSGQGNQPQHF. The CDR3 region has the DNA TGTGCCAGCAGCGGACAGGGCAATCAGCCCCAGCATTTT.

This clone appeared a single time. V usage is TRBV7-9 and J usage is TRBJ1-2, with D tentatively TRBD1 (6 bases). CDR1 is SEHNR, CDR2 FQNEAQ, per germline (reference sequence). Between the trimmed V and J ends, which lost 4 bases and 4 bases, there was a span of 13 bases. CDR3 length: 14 residues. CDR3 bases: TGTGCCAGCAGCTCCGAACAGGGTCGCTATGGCTACACCTTC. Residues: CASSSEQGRYGYTF.

V is TRBV27 and J is TRBJ1-6; no firm D call. The CDR3 runs 14 residues. The V gene's germline CDR1 is MNHEY and CDR2 SMNVEV (reference sequence). V gave up 3 bases and J gave up 5 bases, with 8 bases separating them. The CDR3 loop reads CASSLRSNNSPLHF. The CDR3 DNA is TGTGCCAGCAGTTTGCGTAGTAATAATTCACCCCTCCACTTT.

The genes are TRBV7-2 and TRBJ2-5; no clear D. Trimming stripped 2 bases from V and 0 bases from J, with 10 bases between. The germline V gene encodes CDR1 SGHTA and CDR2 FQGNSA. This CDR3 has 15 residues. The CDR3 is CASSLRAVYQETQYF. CDR3 in DNA: TGTGCCAGCAGCTTACGGGCCGTGTACCAAGAGACCCAGTACTTC.

The CDR3 region has the DNA TGTGCCAGCAGCGCCTCGGGACTCCCCGGGAGGGAGACCCAGTACTTC. Protein sequence: CASSASGLPGRETQYF. This chain joins TRBV9 and TRBJ2-5, with 7 bases matching TRBD2. CDR3 length: 16 residues. After removal of 3 bases from V and 5 bases from J, the junction contained 13 bases not matched to a gene. Germline CDR1 reads SGDLS; CDR2 reads YYNGEE.

The chain uses TRBV5-1 and TRBJ2-7, with D unclear. The CDR3 covers 14 residues. In germline, CDR1 is SGHRS, CDR2 YFSETQ. V lost 1 base and J 4 bases, leaving 12 bases between the germline ends. The CDR3 loop reads CASSLTFELYEQYF. The CDR3 DNA reads as TGCGCCAGCAGCTTGACTTTTGAGCTGTACGAGCAGTACTTC.

V usage is TRBV7-2 and J usage is TRBJ1-4; D gene unclear. CDR1 SGHTA and CDR2 FQGNSA come from the germline V gene. There are 15 residues in the CDR3. V lost 5 bases and J 6 bases, leaving 16 bases between the germline ends. Here the CDR3 reads CASSQRAGRDEKLFF. The CDR3 nucleotides are TGTGCCAGCAGCCAAAGGGCAGGTAGAGATGAAAAACTGTTTTTT.

The chain combines TRBV4-2 with TRBJ1-2; no reliable D call. The length of the CDR3 is 12 residues. V lost 2 bases, J lost 4 bases, and 5 bases lay in between. Germline V gene data show CDR1 as LGHNA and CDR2 as YNFKEQ. The CDR3 protein is CASSQLGYGYTF. The CDR3 DNA reads as TGTGCCAGCAGCCAACTAGGCTATGGCTACACCTTC.

V gene TRBV4-1 combines with J gene TRBJ2-5, with 7 bases fitting TRBD1. Trimming removed 4 bases from V and 5 bases from J; junction bases left unmatched: 4. Germline assignment: CDR1 MGHRA and CDR2 YSYEKL. This CDR3 has 13 amino acids. The CDR3 sequence: CASSLPGQETQYF. The CDR3, as DNA: TGCGCCAGCAGCCTCCCGGGACAGGAGACCCAGTACTTC.

This clone came up once. V is TRBV9 and J is TRBJ1-4, with a possible D match to TRBD1 (5 bases). This CDR3 contains 15 residues. V was clipped by 4 bases and J by 1 base, with 11 bases between them. Germline V gene sequence: CDR1 SGDLS, CDR2 YYNGEE. CDR3 nucleotides: TGTGCCAGCAGCCCGACAGTCGGAACTAATGAAAAACTGTTTTTT. This gives the protein CASSPTVGTNEKLFF.

CDR3 in amino acids: CASSQNPGQGRETQYF. CDR3 in DNA: TGTGCCAGCAGCCAAAATCCGGGACAGGGGAGGGAGACCCAGTACTTC. The genes are TRBV4-2 and TRBJ2-5, with TRBD1 matching over 10 bases. The V and J ends lost 2 bases and 5 bases, in that order; junction bases with no gene match: 8. Germline assignment: CDR1 LGHNA and CDR2 YNFKEQ. This CDR3 comprises 16 residues.

This clone was seen only once. The rearrangement links TRBV5-5 to TRBJ1-1; possibly TRBD1 for D (5 bases). CDR1 and CDR2 from the germline V gene are SGHKS and YYEKEE (reference sequence). This CDR3 spans 15 amino acids. The germline V and J ends were trimmed by 0 bases and 4 bases, with 13 bases remaining between them. The CDR3 reads CASSLAKGTGTEAFF. CDR3 DNA sequence: TGTGCCAGCAGCTTGGCCAAGGGGACTGGCACTGAAGCTTTCTTT.

The chain uses TRBV4-1 and TRBJ2-2, with D unclear. CDR3 length: 14 residues. The V gene lost 8 bases and the J gene lost 0 bases, with 10 bases spanning the gap. CDR1 and CDR2 (germline): MGHRA, YSYEKL. The CDR3 nucleotides read TGCGCCAGCTCATTGGTGCCGAACACCGGGGAGCTGTTTTTT. Its protein is CASSLVPNTGELFF.

J is TRBJ1-5 and V is TRBV18; maybe TRBD1 (5 bases). Trimming took off 6 bases at V and 4 bases at J, with 16 bases between the two ends. The germline CDR1 and CDR2 sequences are KGHSH and LQKENI. This CDR3 is built from 15 residues. CDR3 nucleotides: TGTGCCAGCTCCCCCGGGACGGCTACTAATCAGCCCCAGCATTTT. It is translated as CASSPGTATNQPQHF.